The clone carrying this T cell receptor (beta chain) was seen at least ten times. Its antigen remains unknown. TCRdb used MiXCR to reprocess the PCR reads, holding one entry per CDR3 protein. The sample yields some 580,000 distinct CDR3 sequences, 25% seen once. V lost 2 bases and J lost 4, with 11 bases in between. Germline CDR1 reads MNHNY; CDR2 reads SVGAGI (reference sequence). The CDR3 is 14 residues long. This sample is part of a study of molecular identifiers for immune sequencing clone quantification. Study-level points and caveats: Investigators reportedly could detect spiked Jurkat TCR RNA from one cell among around 930,000 naive cells.

Naive CD8 library inputs spanned roughly 18,000 to 1,100,000 sorted cells and 10%, 30% or 50% RNA. The chain uses TRBV6-6 and TRBJ1-2; maybe TRBD1 (5 bases). This clonotype was sampled from a human donor in good health. Some libraries in this study had Jurkat cell RNA spiked in. The sequenced material came from naive CD8+ T cells from blood, with Jurkat cell RNA spiked in. Noted subset: FACS-sorted CD8+CD4-CCR7+CD45RA+ naive T cells. The CDR3 DNA follows: TGTGCCAGCAGTTACCGCGACAGTCCCTATGGCTACACCTTC. Its translation: CASSYRDSPYGYTF.